Below, 20 T cell receptor beta chains from the same sample are listed, as sequenced in a study of beta chain features in type 1 diabetes. Since all of the isolated RNA was reverse transcribed, expressed TCRB transcripts were what got sequenced. The table came from immunoSEQ multiplex PCR; TCRdb's copy has only in-frame clones and leaves some out. The table shows about 320,000 clones, with 14% occurring only once. The sequencing input was central memory CD4+ T cells from blood. These receptors were collected from a man aged 30 to 45 in good health.

The chain has TRBV7-8 and TRBJ2-3; D is uncertain. The germline V gene encodes CDR1 SGHVS and CDR2 FQNEAQ. CDR3 length equals 12 residues. Trimming took off 6 bases at V and 7 bases at J, with 11 bases between the two ends. The CDR3 sequence is CASSYNLNTQYF. In DNA, the CDR3 is TGTGCCAGCAGTTATAATCTAAATACGCAGTATTTT.

Notes on this clone: Other DNA sequences within the sample encode an identical CDR3. The chain's CDR3 is CSASTQGEQFF. Written as DNA, the CDR3 is TGCAGTGCTAGTACACAGGGGGAGCAGTTCTTC. The chain uses TRBV20-1 and TRBJ2-1; 7 nucleotides match TRBD1. After removal of 3 bases from V and 10 bases from J, the junction contained 3 bases not matched to a gene. This CDR3 region has 11 residues. From germline, CDR1 is DFQATT and CDR2 SNEGSKA (reference sequence).

This clone has a count of ten or more. The rearrangement uses TRBV11-2 and TRBJ2-5, with 8 bases matching TRBD1. Germline-derived CDR1 and CDR2 are SGHAT and FQNNGV. Unmatched junction bases numbered 9, after V lost 1 base and J lost 5 bases. This CDR3 spans 16 amino acids. CDR3 protein: CASSLGVRGQGETQYF. The CDR3 DNA is TGTGCCAGCAGCTTAGGTGTCAGGGGGCAAGGGGAGACCCAGTACTTC.

The rearrangement joins TRBV11-1 to TRBJ2-5; TRBD1 agrees at 8 bases. This CDR3 is built from 14 residues. The J segment lost 4 bases and the V segment lost 4 bases, leaving 5 bases of the junction unmatched. Germline assignment: CDR1 SGHAT and CDR2 FQDESV (reference sequence). CDR3 bases: TGTGCCAGCAGCTGGACAGGGACAGGAGAGACCCAGTACTTC. Translation gives CASSWTGTGETQYF. Drawing the rest from reference TRBV11-1 and TRBJ2-5, the complete variable domain is EAEVAQSPRYKITEKSQAVAFWCDPISGHATLYWYRQILGQGPELLVQFQDESVVDDSQLPKDRFSAERLKGVDSTLKIQPAELGDSAMYLCASSWTGTGETQYFGPGTRLLVL.

A word on this clone: One end of the junction does not line up with germline, which may come from a read error. The chain is built from TRBV7-3 and TRBJ2-1; the match to TRBD2 covers 12 bases. Germline assignment: CDR1 SGHTA and CDR2 FQGTGA. CDR3 length equals 17 residues. DNA for the CDR3: TGCGCCAGCAGCCAAGCGACTAGCGGGGGCCCCTACAATGAGCAGTTCTTC. As protein: CASSQATSGGPYNEQFF. Based on the CDR3 plus reference TRBV7-3 and TRBJ2-1, the full variable domain is GAGVSQTPSNKVTEKGKYVELRCDPISGHTALYWYRQSLGQGPEFLIYFQGTGAADDSGLPNDRFFAVRPEGSVSTLKIQRTERGDSAVYLCASSQATSGGPYNEQFFGPGTRLTVL.

To note about this clone: A far larger clone is a single base away, which makes a read error likely. The rearrangement links TRBV7-7 to TRBJ2-1, with 8 bases aligning to TRBD2. The germline V gene has CDR1 SSHAT and CDR2 FNYEAQ (reference sequence). V shed 5 bases and J 13 bases; nucleotides not matched to a gene: 22. CDR3 length: 17 residues. CDR3 protein: CASSRGSSGGAKETQFF. The CDR3 DNA is TGTGCCAGCAGCCGCGGGTCCTCCGGGGGGGCTAAAGAGACCCAGTTCTTC.

The J gene is TRBJ2-2, the V gene TRBV4-2, with 11 nucleotides matching TRBD2. CDR3 size: 18 residues. In germline, CDR1 is LGHNA, CDR2 YNFKEQ. Trimming removed 2 bases from V and 4 bases from J; junction bases left unmatched: 9. Here the CDR3 reads CASSQLGSGRAGTGELFF. The DNA of the CDR3 is TGTGCCAGCAGCCAACTTGGTAGCGGGAGGGCCGGCACCGGGGAGCTGTTTTTT.

The V and J genes are TRBV7-6 and TRBJ1-3, with D maybe TRBD1 (5 bases). This CDR3 has 13 residues. V was trimmed by 5 bases and J by 8 bases, leaving 13 bases between them. Germline lookup yields CDR1 SGHVS and CDR2 FNYEAQ. In nucleotides, the CDR3 is TGTGCCAGCAGCCCTCGGAGGGGACACACCATATATTTT. Amino acids: CASSPRRGHTIYF.

This clone occurred a few times. The chain links TRBV5-4 to TRBJ1-1; 8 bases agree with TRBD1. The J segment lost 0 bases and the V segment lost 0 bases, leaving 4 bases of the junction unmatched. The V gene's germline CDR1 is SGHNT and CDR2 YYREEE (reference sequence). The CDR3 is 16 amino acids. The CDR3 DNA reads as TGTGCCAGCAGCTTGGGTCAGGGGGCATTGAACACTGAAGCTTTCTTT. This sequence encodes CASSLGQGALNTEAFF.

The chain combines TRBV20-1 with TRBJ1-1; a weak D match, TRBD1 (6 bases). The length of the CDR3 is 11 residues. Germline CDR1 is DFQATT and CDR2 is SNEGSKA (reference sequence). V dropped 7 bases and J dropped 10 bases, with 16 bases sitting between them. CDR3 protein: CSVQGRAVAFF. The CDR3 region has the DNA TGCAGTGTCCAGGGGCGGGCGGTAGCTTTCTTT.

The rearrangement uses TRBV7-2 and TRBJ1-2; TRBD1 aligns across 7 bases. Germline lookup yields CDR1 SGHTA and CDR2 FQGNSA. There are 15 residues in the CDR3. V lost 1 base to trimming and J lost 5 bases; unmatched junction nucleotides: 7. For the CDR3, the DNA is TGTGCCAGCAGCTTAGTGCCGGGACAGAATTATGGCTACACCTTC. Encoded protein: CASSLVPGQNYGYTF. Full variable domain (rest looked up from reference TRBV7-2 and TRBJ1-2): GAGVSQSPSNKVTEKGKDVELRCDPISGHTALYWYRQSLGQGLEFLIYFQGNSAPDKSGLPSDRFSAERTGGSVSTLTIQRTQQEDSAVYLCASSLVPGQNYGYTFGSGTRLTVV.

This clone was picked up a small number of times. The chain combines TRBV5-1 with TRBJ2-5; D is unresolved. The V end lost 0 bases, the J end lost 5 bases, and 8 bases lay between the germline ends. Germline-derived CDR1 and CDR2 are SGHRS and YFSETQ. The CDR3 has 13 residues. CDR3 DNA sequence: TGCGCCAGCAGCTTGGAGTCAGTTGAGACCCAGTACTTC. The encoded protein is CASSLESVETQYF.

The rearrangement joins TRBV7-2 to TRBJ1-3; tentatively, D is TRBD1 (5 bases). The CDR3 runs to 17 residues. Between the trimmed V and J ends, which lost 5 bases and 0 bases, there was a span of 17 bases. Germline lookup yields CDR1 SGHTA and CDR2 FQGNSA. In DNA, the CDR3 is TGTGCCAGCAGCGCAATGAGGTCGGGGACCTCTGGAAACACCATATATTTT. This encodes CASSAMRSGTSGNTIYF. The entire variable domain, with the rest obtained from reference TRBV7-2 and TRBJ1-3, is as follows: GAGVSQSPSNKVTEKGKDVELRCDPISGHTALYWYRQSLGQGLEFLIYFQGNSAPDKSGLPSDRFSAERTGGSVSTLTIQRTQQEDSAVYLCASSAMRSGTSGNTIYFGEGSWLTVV.

This clone has just a few counts. V usage is TRBV6-5 and J usage is TRBJ1-2; TRBD1 aligns across 8 bases. Per germline, CDR1 MNHEY and CDR2 SVGAGI. The CDR3 spans 13 residues. With 5 bases clipped from V and 6 bases from J, the junction kept 5 bases outside the gene matches. The CDR3 DNA reads as TGTGCCAGCAGTACCGACAGGGGCCATGGCTACACCTTC. This gives the protein CASSTDRGHGYTF.

This clone was seen only a few times. This sequence joins TRBV10-3 and TRBJ2-3; D gene ambiguous. The CDR3 sequence is 12 residues long. Germline-derived CDR1 and CDR2 are ENHRY and SYGVKD. V gave up 9 bases and J gave up 4 bases, with 11 bases separating them. The chain's CDR3 is CAMAIQPDTQYF. The CDR3 DNA reads as TGTGCCATGGCAATCCAGCCAGATACGCAGTATTTT.

J is TRBJ1-3 and V is TRBV4-3, with a tentative D call TRBD1 (5 bases). The germline V gene encodes CDR1 LGHNA and CDR2 YSLEER. The ends were cut back, 4 bases at V and 3 bases at J, with 13 bases in the middle. The CDR3 sequence is 15 residues long. The CDR3 protein is CASSPQGSSGNTIYF. The CDR3 DNA reads TGCGCCAGCAGCCCCCAGGGCAGTAGTGGAAACACCATATATTTT.

The rearrangement uses TRBV6-5 and TRBJ1-2, with a tentative D call TRBD1 (6 bases). Trimming took off 7 bases at V and 5 bases at J, with 17 bases between the two ends. Germline V lookup: CDR1 MNHEY, CDR2 SVGAGI. This CDR3 region has 14 residues. CDR3 protein: CASTHGGGVYGYTF. In DNA form, the CDR3 reads TGTGCCAGCACCCACGGGGGCGGGGTTTATGGCTACACCTTC.

There are a few counts of this clone. This chain links TRBV3-1 (or the pseudogene TRBV3-2) with TRBJ1-2; D remains ambiguous. This CDR3 spans 9 amino acids. CDR1 and CDR2 (germline): LGHDT, YNNKEL (reference sequence). Trimming took off 3 bases at V and 9 bases at J, with 2 bases between the two ends. CDR3 coding DNA: TGTGCCAGCAGCCATCGCTACACCTTC. Translated, it gives CASSHRYTF.

This clone was seen a handful of times. Different DNA sequences within this sample yield the same CDR3. The genes are TRBV29-1 and TRBJ2-5; possibly TRBD1 or TRBD2 for D (5 bases each). Germline V lookup: CDR1 SQVTM, CDR2 ANQGSEA. The CDR3 totals 13 residues. V was shortened by 4 bases and J by 2 bases, with 11 bases between the two germline ends. CDR3 sequence reads: CSVGGAVQETQYF. CDR3 DNA: TGCAGCGTTGGAGGGGCTGTTCAAGAGACCCAGTACTTC.

This clone has only a few counts. A much larger clone differs from this one at a single base, so this may be a read error. This same CDR3 is encoded by further DNA sequences in the sample. The genes are TRBV5-4 and TRBJ1-2, with D unclear. The V end was cut by 4 bases, the J end by 2 bases, with 9 bases between. Germline CDR1 reads SGHNT; CDR2 reads YYREEE (reference sequence). The CDR3 covers 13 residues. CDR3 in amino acids: CASSQDPNYGYTF. In DNA, the CDR3 is TGTGCCAGCAGCCAAGATCCGAACTATGGCTACACCTTC.